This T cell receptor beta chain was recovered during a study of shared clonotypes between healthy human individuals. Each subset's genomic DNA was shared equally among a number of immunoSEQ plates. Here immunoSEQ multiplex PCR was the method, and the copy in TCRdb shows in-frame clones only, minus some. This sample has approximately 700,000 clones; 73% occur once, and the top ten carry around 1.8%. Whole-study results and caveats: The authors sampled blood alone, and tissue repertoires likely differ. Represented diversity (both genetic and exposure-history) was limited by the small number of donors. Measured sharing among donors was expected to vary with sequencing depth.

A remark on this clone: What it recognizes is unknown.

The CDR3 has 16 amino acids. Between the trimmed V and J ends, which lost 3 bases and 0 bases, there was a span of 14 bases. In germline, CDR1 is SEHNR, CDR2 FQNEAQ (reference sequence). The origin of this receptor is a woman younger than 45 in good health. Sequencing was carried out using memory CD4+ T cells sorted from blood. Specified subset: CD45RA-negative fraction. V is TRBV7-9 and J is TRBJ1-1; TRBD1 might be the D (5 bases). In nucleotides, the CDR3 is TGTGCCAGCAGCTTGGGAAACCCAGGGATGAACACTGAAGCTTTCTTT. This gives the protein CASSLGNPGMNTEAFF. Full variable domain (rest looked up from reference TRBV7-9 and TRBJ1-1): DTGVSQNPRHKITKRGQNVTFRCDPISEHNRLYWYRQTLGQGPEFLTYFQNEAQLEKSRLLSDRFSAERPKGSFSTLEIQRTEQGDSAMYLCASSLGNPGMNTEAFFGQGTRLTVV.